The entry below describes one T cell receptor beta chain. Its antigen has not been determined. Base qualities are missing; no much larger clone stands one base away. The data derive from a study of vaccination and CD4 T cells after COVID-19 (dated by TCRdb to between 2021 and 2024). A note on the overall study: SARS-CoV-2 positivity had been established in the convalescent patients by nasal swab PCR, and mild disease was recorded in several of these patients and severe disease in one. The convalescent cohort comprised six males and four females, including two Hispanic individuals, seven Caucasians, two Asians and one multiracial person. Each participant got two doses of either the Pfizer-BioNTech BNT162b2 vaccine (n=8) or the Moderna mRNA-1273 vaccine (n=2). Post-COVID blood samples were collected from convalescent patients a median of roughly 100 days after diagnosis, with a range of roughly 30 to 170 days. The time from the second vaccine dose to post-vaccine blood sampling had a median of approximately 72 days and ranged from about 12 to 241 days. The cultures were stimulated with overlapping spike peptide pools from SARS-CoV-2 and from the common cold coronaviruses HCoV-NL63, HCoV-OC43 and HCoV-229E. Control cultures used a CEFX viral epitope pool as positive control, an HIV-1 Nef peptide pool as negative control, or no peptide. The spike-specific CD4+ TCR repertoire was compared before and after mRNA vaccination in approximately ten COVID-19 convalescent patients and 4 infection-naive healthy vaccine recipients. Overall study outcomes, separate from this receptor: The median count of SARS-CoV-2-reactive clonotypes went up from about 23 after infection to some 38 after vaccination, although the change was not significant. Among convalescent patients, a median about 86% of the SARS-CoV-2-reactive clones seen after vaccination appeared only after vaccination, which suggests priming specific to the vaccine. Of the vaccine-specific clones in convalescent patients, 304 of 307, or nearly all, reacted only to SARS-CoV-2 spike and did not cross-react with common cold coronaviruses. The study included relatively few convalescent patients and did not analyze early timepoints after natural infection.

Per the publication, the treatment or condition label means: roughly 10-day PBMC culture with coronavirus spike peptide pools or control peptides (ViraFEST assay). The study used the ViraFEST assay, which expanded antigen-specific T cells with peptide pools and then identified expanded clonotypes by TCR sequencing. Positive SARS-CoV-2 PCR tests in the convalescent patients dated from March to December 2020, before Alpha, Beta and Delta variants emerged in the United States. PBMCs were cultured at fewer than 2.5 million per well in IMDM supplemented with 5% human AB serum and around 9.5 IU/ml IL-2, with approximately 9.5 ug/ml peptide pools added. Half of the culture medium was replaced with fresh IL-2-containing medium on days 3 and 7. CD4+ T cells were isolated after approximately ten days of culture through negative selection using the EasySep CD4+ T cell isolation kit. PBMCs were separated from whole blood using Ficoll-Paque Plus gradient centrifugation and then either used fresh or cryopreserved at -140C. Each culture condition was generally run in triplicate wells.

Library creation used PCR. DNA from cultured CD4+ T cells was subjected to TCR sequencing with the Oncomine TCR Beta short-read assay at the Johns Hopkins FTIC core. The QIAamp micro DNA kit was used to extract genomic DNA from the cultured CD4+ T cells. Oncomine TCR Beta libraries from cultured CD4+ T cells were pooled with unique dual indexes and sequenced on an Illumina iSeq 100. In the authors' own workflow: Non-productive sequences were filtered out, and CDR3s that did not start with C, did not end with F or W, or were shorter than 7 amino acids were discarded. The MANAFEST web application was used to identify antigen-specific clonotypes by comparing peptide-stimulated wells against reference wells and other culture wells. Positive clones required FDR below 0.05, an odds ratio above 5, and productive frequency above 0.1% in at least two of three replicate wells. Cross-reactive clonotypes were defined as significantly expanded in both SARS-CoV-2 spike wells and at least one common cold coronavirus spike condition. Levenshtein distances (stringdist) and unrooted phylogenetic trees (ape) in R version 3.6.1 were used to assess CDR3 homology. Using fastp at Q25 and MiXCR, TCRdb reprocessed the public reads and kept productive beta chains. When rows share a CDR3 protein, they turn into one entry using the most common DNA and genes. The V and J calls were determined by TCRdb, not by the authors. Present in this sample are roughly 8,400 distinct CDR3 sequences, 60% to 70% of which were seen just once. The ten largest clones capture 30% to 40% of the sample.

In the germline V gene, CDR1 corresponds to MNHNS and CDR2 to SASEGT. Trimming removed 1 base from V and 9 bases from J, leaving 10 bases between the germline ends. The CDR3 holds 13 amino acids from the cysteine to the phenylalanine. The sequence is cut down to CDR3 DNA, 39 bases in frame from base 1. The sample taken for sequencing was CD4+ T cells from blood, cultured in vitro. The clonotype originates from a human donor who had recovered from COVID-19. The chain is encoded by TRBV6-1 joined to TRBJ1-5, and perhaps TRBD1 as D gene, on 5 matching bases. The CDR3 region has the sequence CASSEEGDRPQHF. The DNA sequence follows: TGTGCCAGCAGTGAAGAAGGGGATCGGCCCCAGCATTTT.